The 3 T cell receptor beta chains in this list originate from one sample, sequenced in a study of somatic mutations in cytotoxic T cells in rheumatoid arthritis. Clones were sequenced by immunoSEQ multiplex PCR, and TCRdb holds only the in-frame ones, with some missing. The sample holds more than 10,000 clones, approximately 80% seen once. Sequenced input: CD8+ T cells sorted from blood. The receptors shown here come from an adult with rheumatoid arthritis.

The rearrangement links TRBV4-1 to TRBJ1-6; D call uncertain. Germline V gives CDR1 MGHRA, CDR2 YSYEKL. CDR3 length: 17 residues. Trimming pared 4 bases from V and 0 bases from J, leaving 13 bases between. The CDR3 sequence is CASSLSGGSSYNSPLHF. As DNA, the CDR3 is TGCGCCAGCAGCCTATCCGGCGGAAGCTCCTATAATTCACCCCTCCACTTT.

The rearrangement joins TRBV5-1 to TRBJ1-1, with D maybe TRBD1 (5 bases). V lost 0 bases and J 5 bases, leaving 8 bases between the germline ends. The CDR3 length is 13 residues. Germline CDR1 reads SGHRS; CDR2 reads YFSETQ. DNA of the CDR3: TGCGCCAGCAGCTTGGCAGGGTCTACTGAAGCTTTCTTT. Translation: CASSLAGSTEAFF.

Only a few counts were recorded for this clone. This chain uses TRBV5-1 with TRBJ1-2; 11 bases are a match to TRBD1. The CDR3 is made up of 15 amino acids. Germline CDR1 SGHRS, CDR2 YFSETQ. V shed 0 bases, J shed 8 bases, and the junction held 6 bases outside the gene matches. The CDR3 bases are TGCGCCAGCAGCTTGGTGCGGGACAGGGGGTTGGGCTACACCTTC. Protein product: CASSLVRDRGLGYTF. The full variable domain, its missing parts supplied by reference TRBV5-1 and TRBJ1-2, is KAGVTQTPRYLIKTRGQQVTLSCSPISGHRSVSWYQQTPGQGLQFLFEYFSETQRNKGNFPGRFSGRQFSNSRSEMNVSTLELGDSALYLCASSLVRDRGLGYTFGSGTRLTVV.